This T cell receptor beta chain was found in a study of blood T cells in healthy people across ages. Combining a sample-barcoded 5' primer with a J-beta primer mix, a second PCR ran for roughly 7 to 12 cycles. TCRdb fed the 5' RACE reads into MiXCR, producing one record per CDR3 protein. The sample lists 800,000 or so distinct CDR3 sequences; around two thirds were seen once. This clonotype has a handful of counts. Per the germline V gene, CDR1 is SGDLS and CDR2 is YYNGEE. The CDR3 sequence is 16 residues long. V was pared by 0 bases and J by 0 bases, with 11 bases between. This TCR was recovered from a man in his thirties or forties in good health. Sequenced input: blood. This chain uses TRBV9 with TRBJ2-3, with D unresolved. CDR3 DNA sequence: TGTGCCAGCAGCGTAGGTGGCTATGTGAGCACAGATACGCAGTATTTT. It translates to CASSVGGYVSTDTQYF.